This TCR beta chain was observed in a study of blood T cells in healthy people across ages. The V gene lost 6 bases and the J gene lost 7 bases, with 15 bases spanning the gap. CDR1 is MDHEN, CDR2 SYDVKM, per germline. There are 13 residues in the CDR3. Study-level results: Strong correlation was found linking TCR beta diversity to naive T cell percentage. In the absence of known donor CMV status, changes in expanded clonotypes were possibly confounded. Naive CD4+ cell counts and diversity both ran higher in long-lived than in aged donors.

Worth noting for this clonotype: Antigen unknown.

A second about 7 to 11 cycle PCR used barcoded and J-beta primers. TCRdb used MiXCR to reprocess the 5' RACE reads, holding one entry per CDR3 protein. The sample lists 2 million or so distinct CDR3 sequences; around half were seen once. J is TRBJ1-2 and V is TRBV28, with a weak D call TRBD1 (6 bases). The TCR originated in a woman between 40 and 50 years old in good health. The sequenced sample consisted of blood. The CDR3 coding sequence is TGTGCCAGCAGCCTCAGCAGGGGTGGTGGCTACACCTTC. This sequence encodes CASSLSRGGGYTF.